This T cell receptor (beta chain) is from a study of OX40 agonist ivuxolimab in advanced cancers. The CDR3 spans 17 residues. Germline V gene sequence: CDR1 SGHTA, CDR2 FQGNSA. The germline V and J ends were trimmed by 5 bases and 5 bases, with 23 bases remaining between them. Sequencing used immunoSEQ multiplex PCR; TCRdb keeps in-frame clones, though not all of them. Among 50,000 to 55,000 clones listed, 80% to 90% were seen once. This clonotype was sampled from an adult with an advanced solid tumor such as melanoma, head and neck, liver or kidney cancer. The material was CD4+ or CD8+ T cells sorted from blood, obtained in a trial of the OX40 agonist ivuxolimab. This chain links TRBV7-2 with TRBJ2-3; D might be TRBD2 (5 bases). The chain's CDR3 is CASSARPWGRGGDTQYF. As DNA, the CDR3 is TGTGCCAGCAGCGCTCGACCCTGGGGTCGGGGTGGAGATACGCAGTATTTT.